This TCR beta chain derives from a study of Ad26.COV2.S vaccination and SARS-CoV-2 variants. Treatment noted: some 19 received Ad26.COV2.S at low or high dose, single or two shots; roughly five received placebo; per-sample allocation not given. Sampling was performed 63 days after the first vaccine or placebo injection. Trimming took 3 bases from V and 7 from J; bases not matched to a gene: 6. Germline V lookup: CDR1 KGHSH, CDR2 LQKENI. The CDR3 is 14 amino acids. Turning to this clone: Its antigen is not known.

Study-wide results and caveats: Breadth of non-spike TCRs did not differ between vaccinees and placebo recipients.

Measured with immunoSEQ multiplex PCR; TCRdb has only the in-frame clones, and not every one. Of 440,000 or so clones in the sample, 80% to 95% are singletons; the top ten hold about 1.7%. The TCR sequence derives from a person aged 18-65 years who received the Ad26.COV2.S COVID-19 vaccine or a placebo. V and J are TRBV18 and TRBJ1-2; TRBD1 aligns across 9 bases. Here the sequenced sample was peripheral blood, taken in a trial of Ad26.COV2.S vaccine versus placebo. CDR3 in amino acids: CASSPPGQGPGYTF. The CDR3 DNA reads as TGTGCCAGCTCACCCCCGGGACAGGGTCCTGGCTACACCTTC.